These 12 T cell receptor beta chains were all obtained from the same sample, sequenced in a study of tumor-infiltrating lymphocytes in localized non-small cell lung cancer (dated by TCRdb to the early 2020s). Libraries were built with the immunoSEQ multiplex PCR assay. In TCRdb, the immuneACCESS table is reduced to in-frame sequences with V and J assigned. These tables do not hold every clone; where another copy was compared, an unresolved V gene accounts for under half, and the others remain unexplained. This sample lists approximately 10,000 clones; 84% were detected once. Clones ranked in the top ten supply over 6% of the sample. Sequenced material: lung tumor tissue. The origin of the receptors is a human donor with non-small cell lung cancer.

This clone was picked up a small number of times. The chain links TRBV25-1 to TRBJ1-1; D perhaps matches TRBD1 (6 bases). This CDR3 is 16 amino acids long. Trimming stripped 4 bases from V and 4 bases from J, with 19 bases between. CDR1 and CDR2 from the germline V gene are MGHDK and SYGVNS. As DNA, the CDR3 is TGTGCCAGCAGTGCCCCAGGGATGGGGGCAGGCACTGAAGCTTTCTTT. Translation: CASSAPGMGAGTEAFF.

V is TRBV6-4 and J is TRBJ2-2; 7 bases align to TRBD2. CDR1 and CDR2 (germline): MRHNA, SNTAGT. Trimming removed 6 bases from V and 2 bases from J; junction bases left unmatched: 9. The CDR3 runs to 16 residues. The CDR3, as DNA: TGTGCCAGCAGCCGCGAGGCTAGCGGTAACACCGGGGAGCTGTTTTTT. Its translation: CASSREASGNTGELFF.

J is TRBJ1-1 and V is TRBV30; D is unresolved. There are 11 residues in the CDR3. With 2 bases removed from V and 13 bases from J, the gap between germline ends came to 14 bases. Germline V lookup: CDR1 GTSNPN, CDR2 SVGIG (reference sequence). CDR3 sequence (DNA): TGTGCCTGGAGTACCATGGGAGGGTTTTTCTTT. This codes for CAWSTMGGFFF.

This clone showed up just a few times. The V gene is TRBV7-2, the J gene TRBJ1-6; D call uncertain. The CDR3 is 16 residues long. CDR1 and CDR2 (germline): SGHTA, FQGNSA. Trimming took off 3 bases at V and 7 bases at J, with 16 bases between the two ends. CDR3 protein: CASSLTRQGRNSPLHF. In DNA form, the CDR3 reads TGTGCCAGCAGCTTGACCAGACAAGGACGGAATTCACCCCTCCACTTT.

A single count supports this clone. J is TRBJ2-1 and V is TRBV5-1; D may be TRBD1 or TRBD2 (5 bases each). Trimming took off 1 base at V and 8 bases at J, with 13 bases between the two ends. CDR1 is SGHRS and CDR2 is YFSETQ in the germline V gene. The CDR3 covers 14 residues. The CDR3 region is CASSLPTSGHEQFF. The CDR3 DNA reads TGCGCCAGCAGCTTGCCCACTTCGGGACATGAGCAGTTCTTC.

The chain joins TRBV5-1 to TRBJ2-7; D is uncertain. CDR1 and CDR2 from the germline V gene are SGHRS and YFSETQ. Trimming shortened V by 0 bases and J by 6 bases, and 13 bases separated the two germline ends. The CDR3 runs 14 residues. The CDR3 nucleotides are TGCGCCAGCAGCTTGGAACGGATAGCAGGCGAGCAGTACTTC. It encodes CASSLERIAGEQYF.

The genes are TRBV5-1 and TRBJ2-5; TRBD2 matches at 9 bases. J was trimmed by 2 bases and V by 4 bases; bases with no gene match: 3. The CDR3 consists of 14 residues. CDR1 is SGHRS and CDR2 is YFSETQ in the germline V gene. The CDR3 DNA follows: TGCGCCAGCAGCGCGCTAGCGGGACAAGAGACCCAGTACTTC. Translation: CASSALAGQETQYF.

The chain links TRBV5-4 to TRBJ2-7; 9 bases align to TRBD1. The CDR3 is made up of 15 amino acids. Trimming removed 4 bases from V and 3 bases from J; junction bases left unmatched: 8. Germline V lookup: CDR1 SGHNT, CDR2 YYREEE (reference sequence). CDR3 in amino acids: CASSPDRGPLYEQYF. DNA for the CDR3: TGTGCCAGCAGCCCGGACAGGGGCCCTCTCTACGAGCAGTACTTC.

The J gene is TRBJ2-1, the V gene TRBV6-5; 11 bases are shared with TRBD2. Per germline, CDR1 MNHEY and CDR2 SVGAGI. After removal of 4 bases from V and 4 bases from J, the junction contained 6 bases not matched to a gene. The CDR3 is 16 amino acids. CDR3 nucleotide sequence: TGTGCCAGCAGTTTCCGGACTAGCGGGCAGTACAATGAGCAGTTCTTC. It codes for CASSFRTSGQYNEQFF.

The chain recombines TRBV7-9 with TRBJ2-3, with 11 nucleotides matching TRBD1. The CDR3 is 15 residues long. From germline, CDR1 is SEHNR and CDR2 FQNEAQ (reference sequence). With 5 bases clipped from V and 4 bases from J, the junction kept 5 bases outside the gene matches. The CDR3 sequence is CASSPGTGGADTQYF. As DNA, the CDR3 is TGTGCCAGCAGCCCCGGGACAGGGGGTGCAGATACGCAGTATTTT.

As DNA, the CDR3 is TGTGCCACCAGCAGAGAGGGGGCCCTTAGAGATACGCAGTATTTT. As protein: CATSREGALRDTQYF. This chain links TRBV15 with TRBJ2-3; D may be TRBD1 (6 bases). V lost 0 bases and J lost 5, with 12 bases in between. This CDR3 is 15 amino acids long. CDR1 LNHNV and CDR2 YYDKDF come from the germline V gene (reference sequence).

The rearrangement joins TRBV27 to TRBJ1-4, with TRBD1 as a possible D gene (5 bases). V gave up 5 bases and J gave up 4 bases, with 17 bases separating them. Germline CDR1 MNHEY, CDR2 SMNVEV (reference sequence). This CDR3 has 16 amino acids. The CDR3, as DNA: TGTGCCAGCAGTAGCTTCTGGGGCGCAAGTAATGAAAAACTGTTTTTT. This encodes CASSSFWGASNEKLFF.